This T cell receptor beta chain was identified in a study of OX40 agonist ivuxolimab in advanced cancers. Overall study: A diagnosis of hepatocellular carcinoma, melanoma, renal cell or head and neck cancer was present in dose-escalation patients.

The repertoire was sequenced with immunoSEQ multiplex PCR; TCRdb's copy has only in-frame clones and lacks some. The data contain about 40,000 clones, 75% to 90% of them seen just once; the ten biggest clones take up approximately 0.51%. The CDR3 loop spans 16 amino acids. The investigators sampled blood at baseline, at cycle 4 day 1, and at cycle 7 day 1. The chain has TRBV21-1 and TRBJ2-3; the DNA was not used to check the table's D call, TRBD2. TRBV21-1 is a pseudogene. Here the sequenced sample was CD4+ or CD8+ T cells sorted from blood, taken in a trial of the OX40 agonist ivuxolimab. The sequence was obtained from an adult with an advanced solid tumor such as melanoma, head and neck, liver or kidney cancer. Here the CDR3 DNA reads TGTGCCAGCAGCAAAGATCCCGGGGATCGCACAGATACGCAGTATTTT. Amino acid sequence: CASSKDPGDRTDTQYF.